Following are 12 T cell receptor beta chains from one sample sequenced in a study of blood T cell repertoires in COVID-19. Profiled with immunoSEQ multiplex PCR; TCRdb holds only in-frame clones, not every one. The sample holds a few hundred thousand clones, about 85% seen once. Sequencing was done on a sample of peripheral blood. The receptors derive from a young man with active or convalescent COVID-19.

The V gene is TRBV5-1, the J gene TRBJ2-3; 7 nucleotides agree with TRBD2. V lost 4 bases and J lost 2; bases outside the gene matches: 10. From germline, CDR1 is SGHRS and CDR2 YFSETQ. The CDR3 sequence is 16 residues long. The DNA for the CDR3 is TGCGCCAGCAGCGACTACCGGGACTACTACACAGATACGCAGTATTTT. Amino acid sequence: CASSDYRDYYTDTQYF. Combining the CDR3 with reference TRBV5-1 and TRBJ2-3 gives the whole variable domain KAGVTQTPRYLIKTRGQQVTLSCSPISGHRSVSWYQQTPGQGLQFLFEYFSETQRNKGNFPGRFSGRQFSNSRSEMNVSTLELGDSALYLCASSDYRDYYTDTQYFGPGTRLTVL.

The chain couples TRBV11-2 to TRBJ1-1; D not certain. Germline CDR1 reads SGHAT; CDR2 reads FQNNGV. V was cut by 5 bases and J by 2 bases, with 12 bases left in between. The CDR3 is 14 residues long. CDR3 sequence (DNA): TGTGCCAGCAGCCAACGCGGGGAAAACACTGAAGCTTTCTTT. Its protein is CASSQRGENTEAFF.

The chain couples TRBV5-1 to TRBJ2-7, with TRBD1 as a possible D gene (6 bases). CDR3 length equals 15 residues. The V gene's germline CDR1 is SGHRS and CDR2 YFSETQ. V gave up 4 bases and J gave up 2 bases, with 16 bases separating them. For the CDR3, the DNA is TGCGCCAGCAGCCCCGGGACACTTGGAACCTACGAGCAGTACTTC. This sequence encodes CASSPGTLGTYEQYF.

This chain links TRBV19 with TRBJ2-5, with 7 bases identical to TRBD1. The germline V gene has CDR1 LNHDA and CDR2 SQIVND (reference sequence). With V trimmed by 3 bases and J by 5 bases, 3 bases remained unmatched. This CDR3 contains 13 residues. Here the CDR3 DNA reads TGTGCCAGTAGTATCGACAGGGCGGAGACCCAGTACTTC. Translated, it gives CASSIDRAETQYF.

This clone showed up just once. The chain uses TRBV28 and TRBJ1-1; D unclear. The CDR3 consists of 13 residues. Trimming pared 3 bases from V and 1 base from J, leaving 6 bases between. Germline V gene data show CDR1 as MDHEN and CDR2 as SYDVKM. The CDR3 sequence is CASSFGKNTEAFF. The CDR3 nucleotides read TGTGCCAGCAGTTTCGGGAAGAACACTGAAGCTTTCTTT. Based on the CDR3 plus reference TRBV28 and TRBJ1-1, the full variable domain is DVKVTQSSRYLVKRTGEKVFLECVQDMDHENMFWYRQDPGLGLRLIYFSYDVKMKEKGDIPEGYSVSREKKERFSLILESASTNQTSMYLCASSFGKNTEAFFGQGTRLTVV.

J is TRBJ2-7 and V is TRBV18, with D perhaps matching TRBD1 (6 bases). The CDR3 consists of 16 residues. V lost 0 bases, J lost 5 bases, and 17 bases lay in between. From germline, CDR1 is KGHSH and CDR2 LQKENI. DNA of the CDR3: TGTGCCAGCTCACCACCTGGGGGCGGGTATGCACACGAGCAGTACTTC. Translation: CASSPPGGGYAHEQYF.

The chain has TRBV29-1 and TRBJ2-1; the match to TRBD2 covers 7 bases. The V gene's germline CDR1 is SQVTM and CDR2 ANQGSEA. CDR3 length: 13 amino acids. V dropped 3 bases and J dropped 6; count of bases not matched to a gene: 5. In DNA, the CDR3 is TGCAGCGTTGAGGAGGGAGGGATCAATGAGCAGTTCTTC. Its translation is CSVEEGGINEQFF.

The rearrangement links TRBV13 to TRBJ1-1, with TRBD1 matching 7 bases. The CDR3 spans 14 residues. Unmatched junction bases numbered 7, after V lost 5 bases and J lost 4 bases. Germline CDR1 is PRHDT and CDR2 is FYEKMQ (reference sequence). CDR3 amino acids: CASSVTGLVTEAFF. The CDR3 nucleotides are TGTGCCAGCAGCGTGACAGGGTTAGTCACTGAAGCTTTCTTT.

This chain uses TRBV28 with TRBJ1-1; weak D call: TRBD1 (6 bases). Germline V gives CDR1 MDHEN, CDR2 SYDVKM. The CDR3 sequence is 13 residues long. V was pared by 2 bases and J by 5 bases, with 9 bases between. Here the CDR3 reads CASSLARGTEAFF. CDR3 DNA sequence: TGTGCCAGCAGTTTAGCGAGGGGGACTGAAGCTTTCTTT.

The chain is built from TRBV19 and TRBJ1-2, with D possibly TRBD1 on 6 matching bases. Deletions cut 5 bases from V and 8 bases from J, with 24 bases between. The CDR3 loop spans 16 amino acids. Germline CDR1 reads LNHDA; CDR2 reads SQIVND (reference sequence). CDR3 residues: CASSRVDRGGAEGYTF. Written as DNA, the CDR3 is TGTGCCAGTAGTCGTGTGGATAGGGGGGGCGCGGAGGGCTACACCTTC.

The chain joins TRBV7-2 to TRBJ1-6; 9 bases match TRBD1. V was pared by 5 bases and J by 9 bases, with 8 bases of the junction left unmatched. The CDR3 has 15 amino acids. CDR1 is SGHTA and CDR2 is FQGNSA in the germline V gene. CDR3 sequence: CASSPWTGEGSPLHF. The CDR3 DNA sequence: TGTGCCAGCAGCCCTTGGACAGGGGAAGGTTCACCCCTCCACTTT.

This clone was observed a single time. The rearrangement links TRBV9 to TRBJ2-1; D not certain. This CDR3 contains 15 residues. The germline V gene has CDR1 SGDLS and CDR2 YYNGEE. The V end lost 0 bases, the J end lost 0 bases, and 7 bases lay between the germline ends. The CDR3 protein is CASSVGRSSYNEQFF. In DNA form, the CDR3 reads TGTGCCAGCAGCGTAGGGCGGAGCTCCTACAATGAGCAGTTCTTC.